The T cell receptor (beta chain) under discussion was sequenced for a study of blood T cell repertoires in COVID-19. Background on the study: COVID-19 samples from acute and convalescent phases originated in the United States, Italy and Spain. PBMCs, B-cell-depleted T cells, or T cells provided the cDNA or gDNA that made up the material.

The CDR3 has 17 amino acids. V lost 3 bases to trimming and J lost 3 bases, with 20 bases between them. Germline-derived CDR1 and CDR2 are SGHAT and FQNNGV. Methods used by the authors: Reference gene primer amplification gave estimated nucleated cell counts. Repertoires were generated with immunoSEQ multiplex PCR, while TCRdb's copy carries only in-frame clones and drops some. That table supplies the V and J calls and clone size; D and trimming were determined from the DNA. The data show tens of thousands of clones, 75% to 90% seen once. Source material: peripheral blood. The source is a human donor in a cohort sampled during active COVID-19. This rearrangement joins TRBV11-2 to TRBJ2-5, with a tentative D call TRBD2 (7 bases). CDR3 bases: TGTGCCAGCAGCTTTGCCTGGGGGGGCAGGGTGGAAGAGACCCAGTACTTC. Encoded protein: CASSFAWGGRVEETQYF.